These 10 T cell receptor beta chains came from one sample sequenced in a study of cytomegalovirus exposure and HLA in healthy donors. Data came from immunoSEQ multiplex PCR; TCRdb stores just in-frame clones and leaves some out. Of some 260,000 clones in the sample, about 90% were seen once. Sequences were obtained from PBMCs. The receptors stem from a man aged 18 to 35 in good health and CMV-seropositive.

This sequence joins TRBV19 and TRBJ1-4; no reliable D call. V lost 6 bases to trimming and J lost 5 bases, with 4 bases between them. CDR1 and CDR2 (germline): LNHDA, SQIVND (reference sequence). The CDR3 runs to 11 residues. In DNA, the CDR3 is TGTGCCAGTAGGTCGAATGAAAAACTGTTTTTT. Its protein is CASRSNEKLFF.

The chain recombines TRBV19 with TRBJ1-2; D is unresolved. Germline V gives CDR1 LNHDA, CDR2 SQIVND (reference sequence). The CDR3 totals 14 residues. V was pared by 5 bases and J by 2 bases, with 12 bases between. In nucleotides, the CDR3 is TGTGCCAGTAGTGAGGGCAGAAAAAACTATGGCTACACCTTC. Residues: CASSEGRKNYGYTF. Looking up the rest from reference TRBV19 and TRBJ1-2 gives the full variable domain: DGGITQSPKYLFRKEGQNVTLSCEQNLNHDAMYWYRQDPGQGLRLIYYSQIVNDFQKGDIAEGYSVSREKKESFPLTVTSAQKNPTAFYLCASSEGRKNYGYTFGSGTRLTVV.

The chain is built from TRBV30 and TRBJ1-1; 7 bases fit TRBD1. The germline V gene has CDR1 GTSNPN and CDR2 SVGIG (reference sequence). V lost 4 bases to trimming and J lost 3 bases; unmatched junction nucleotides: 5. CDR3 length equals 13 residues. CDR3 coding DNA: TGTGCCTGGACGACAGGGAGGGACACTGAAGCTTTCTTT. This gives the protein CAWTTGRDTEAFF.

V usage is TRBV29-1 and J usage is TRBJ2-2, with D possibly being TRBD1 (5 bases). Trimming cost V 0 bases and J 6 bases, with 8 bases left between them. Germline values: CDR1 SQVTM, CDR2 ANQGSEA. The CDR3 covers 13 residues. The CDR3 sequence: CSVEEGAAGELFF. In DNA form, the CDR3 reads TGCAGCGTTGAAGAAGGGGCCGCCGGGGAGCTGTTTTTT.

The chain joins TRBV28 to TRBJ1-5; tentatively, D is TRBD1 (6 bases). CDR3 size: 13 residues. V lost 5 bases to trimming and J lost 6 bases, with 11 bases between them. CDR1 MDHEN and CDR2 SYDVKM come from the germline V gene. This CDR3 is CASSNRVSQPQHF. In DNA form, the CDR3 reads TGTGCCAGCAGTAACAGGGTGAGTCAGCCCCAGCATTTT.

This clone was recorded only once. The rearrangement uses TRBV19 and TRBJ2-1; TRBD2 matches 7 bases. Trimming cost V 1 base and J 0 bases; bases outside gene matches: 3. Germline loops: CDR1 LNHDA, CDR2 SQIVND (reference sequence). The CDR3 runs to 16 residues. CDR3 bases: TGTGCCAGTAGTATAGTCGGCGGGAGCTCCTACAATGAGCAGTTCTTC. Residues: CASSIVGGSSYNEQFF.

V and J are TRBV4-2 and TRBJ2-5; weak D call: TRBD2 (5 bases). V was shortened by 1 base and J by 2 bases, with 14 bases between the two germline ends. Germline values: CDR1 LGHNA, CDR2 YNFKEQ. The CDR3 is 16 residues long. The CDR3 bases are TGTGCCAGCAGCCAAGTTGGGCGGGCCCCTCAAGAGACCCAGTACTTC. As protein: CASSQVGRAPQETQYF.

This chain uses TRBV27 with TRBJ1-2; 7 bases map to TRBD1. This CDR3 is 15 amino acids long. With 5 bases clipped from V and 0 bases from J, the junction kept 6 bases outside the gene matches. Per germline, CDR1 MNHEY and CDR2 SMNVEV (reference sequence). The CDR3 reads CASSNRQGANYGYTF. As DNA, the CDR3 is TGTGCCAGCAGTAATCGACAGGGAGCTAACTATGGCTACACCTTC.

This rearrangement joins TRBV6-5 to TRBJ1-5, with 7 nucleotides matching TRBD1. The CDR3 has 13 amino acids. Germline-derived CDR1 and CDR2 are MNHEY and SVGAGI. Trimming took 6 bases from V and 5 from J; bases not matched to a gene: 4. CDR3 coding DNA: TGTGCCAGCAGGCCGGACAGGTATCAGCCCCAGCATTTT. Amino acids: CASRPDRYQPQHF.

J is TRBJ1-4 and V is TRBV10-3; D uncertain. V lost 10 bases, J lost 3 bases, and 9 bases lay in between. The CDR3 has 12 residues. Germline V gene sequence: CDR1 ENHRY, CDR2 SYGVKD. CDR3 sequence: CATGEANEKLFF. CDR3 nucleotides: TGTGCCACTGGGGAGGCTAATGAAAAACTGTTTTTT.